The next 2 T cell receptor beta chains were all read from a single sample in a study of T cell responses to AZD1222 COVID-19 vaccine. The assay was immunoSEQ multiplex PCR, and TCRdb's table has in-frame clones only and misses some. Of 150,000 to 200,000 clones listed, 87% are singletons. The material was peripheral blood, obtained on day 0 of AZD1222 vaccination. These receptors came from an adult in good health.

The gene calls are TRBV30 and TRBJ1-1, with a possible D match to TRBD1 (5 bases). This CDR3 is built from 15 residues. Germline V gene data show CDR1 as GTSNPN and CDR2 as SVGIG (reference sequence). With 0 bases removed from V and 4 bases from J, the gap between germline ends came to 15 bases. In DNA form, the CDR3 reads TGTGCCTGGAGTGTACGAGGGGCGACGGGCACTGAAGCTTTCTTT. Amino acids: CAWSVRGATGTEAFF.

This chain joins TRBV19 and TRBJ1-2; TRBD1 might be the D (5 bases). Germline V gene sequence: CDR1 LNHDA, CDR2 SQIVND (reference sequence). V lost 0 bases and J 4 bases, leaving 12 bases between the germline ends. The CDR3 runs to 15 residues. CDR3 amino acids: CASSIDLGHLYGYTF. CDR3 sequence (DNA): TGTGCCAGTAGTATAGATCTGGGGCACCTCTATGGCTACACCTTC. Full variable domain (rest looked up from reference TRBV19 and TRBJ1-2): DGGITQSPKYLFRKEGQNVTLSCEQNLNHDAMYWYRQDPGQGLRLIYYSQIVNDFQKGDIAEGYSVSREKKESFPLTVTSAQKNPTAFYLCASSIDLGHLYGYTFGSGTRLTVV.